Each of the 14 T cell receptor beta chains below was sequenced from the same sample in a study of OX40 agonist ivuxolimab in advanced cancers. Repertoires were generated with immunoSEQ multiplex PCR, while TCRdb's copy carries only in-frame clones and drops some. In the table there are around 94,000 clones, 90% to 95% of which are singletons. This specimen consisted of CD4+ or CD8+ T cells sorted from blood, obtained in a trial of the OX40 agonist ivuxolimab. These receptors all stem from an adult with an advanced solid tumor such as melanoma, head and neck, liver or kidney cancer.

The chain joins TRBV7-2 to TRBJ2-2, with 11 bases matching TRBD2. The germline V gene encodes CDR1 SGHTA and CDR2 FQGNSA. The CDR3 runs 15 residues. The J segment lost 4 bases and the V segment lost 4 bases, leaving 2 bases of the junction unmatched. This CDR3 reads CASSYLAGGTGELFF. The CDR3 bases are TGTGCCAGCAGCTACCTAGCGGGAGGCACCGGGGAGCTGTTTTTT.

The J gene is TRBJ2-2, the V gene TRBV5-4; 7 bases match TRBD2. The CDR3 has 17 residues. V gave up 5 bases and J gave up 3 bases; unmatched junction bases: 13. The germline V gene encodes CDR1 SGHNT and CDR2 YYREEE (reference sequence). This chain's CDR3 is CASSLGGSGTDTGELFF. CDR3 DNA sequence: TGTGCCAGCAGTCTCGGGGGGTCGGGAACTGACACCGGGGAGCTGTTTTTT.

The chain is built from TRBV10-3 and TRBJ1-5; 9 positions agree with TRBD1. This CDR3 comprises 17 residues. Losses at the gene ends were 3 bases for V and 6 bases for J; bases not matched to a gene: 12. Germline V gene sequence: CDR1 ENHRY, CDR2 SYGVKD. CDR3 sequence reads: CAISDFGPGQGTQPQHF. The CDR3 DNA reads as TGTGCCATCAGTGATTTTGGACCGGGACAGGGTACTCAGCCCCAGCATTTT.

V gene TRBV13 combines with J gene TRBJ1-1; D is uncertain. Germline assignment: CDR1 PRHDT and CDR2 FYEKMQ (reference sequence). V was clipped by 5 bases and J by 7 bases, with 14 bases between them. The CDR3 loop spans 13 amino acids. The CDR3 bases are TGTGCCAGCAGCCCTAGACCAGGCCTTGAAGCTTTCTTT. Its protein is CASSPRPGLEAFF.

The chain is built from TRBV28 and TRBJ1-5; D is unclear. Between the trimmed V and J ends, which lost 6 bases and 3 bases, there was a span of 15 bases. CDR3 length: 15 residues. Germline V gene sequence: CDR1 MDHEN, CDR2 SYDVKM. As DNA, the CDR3 is TGTGCCAGCAGGGAGGCCGTCGGTAACAATCAGCCCCAGCATTTT. This gives the protein CASREAVGNNQPQHF.

The chain links TRBV7-9 to TRBJ2-1; D is undetermined. The V gene's germline CDR1 is SEHNR and CDR2 FQNEAQ (reference sequence). This CDR3 is 15 amino acids long. V gave up 5 bases and J gave up 0 bases, with 11 bases separating them. CDR3 loop: CASSRSDSSYNEQFF. In DNA, the CDR3 is TGTGCCAGCAGCCGATCCGATAGCTCCTACAATGAGCAGTTCTTC.

The chain couples TRBV4-3 to TRBJ1-4; TRBD1 matches 7 bases. Germline-derived CDR1 and CDR2 are LGHNA and YSLEER. This CDR3 comprises 15 residues. With 1 base clipped from V and 4 bases from J, the junction kept 3 bases outside the gene matches. In nucleotides, the CDR3 is TGCGCCAGCAGCCAAGTGGGGACAGATAATGAAAAACTGTTTTTT. It translates to CASSQVGTDNEKLFF.

The chain joins TRBV4-2 to TRBJ1-2; 8 bases are shared with TRBD1. V was clipped by 0 bases and J by 1 base; unmatched bases: 7. The CDR3 extends over 17 amino acids. The germline CDR1 and CDR2 sequences are LGHNA and YNFKEQ. Here the CDR3 DNA reads TGTGCCAGCAGCCAAGAGGCGAGGACAGGGTTTAACTATGGCTACACCTTC. Translated: CASSQEARTGFNYGYTF.

This sequence joins TRBV18 and TRBJ1-2; D possibly corresponds to TRBD1 (6 bases). Germline values: CDR1 KGHSH, CDR2 LQKENI. The CDR3 covers 15 residues. V lost 3 bases and J 1 base, leaving 12 bases between the germline ends. CDR3 region: CASSPSGRGNYGYTF. CDR3 DNA: TGTGCCAGCTCACCGAGCGGCAGGGGTAACTATGGCTACACCTTC.

The chain links TRBV7-9 to TRBJ1-5, with D possibly matching TRBD1 (5 bases). The CDR3 loop spans 17 amino acids. Per the germline V gene, CDR1 is SEHNR and CDR2 is FQNEAQ (reference sequence). The V end lost 0 bases, the J end lost 0 bases, and 12 bases lay between the germline ends. This chain's CDR3 is CASSLADTFYSNQPQHF. CDR3 sequence (DNA): TGTGCCAGCAGCTTAGCGGACACCTTCTATAGCAATCAGCCCCAGCATTTT. The full variable domain, rest sourced from reference TRBV7-9 and TRBJ1-5, is DTGVSQNPRHKITKRGQNVTFRCDPISEHNRLYWYRQTLGQGPEFLTYFQNEAQLEKSRLLSDRFSAERPKGSFSTLEIQRTEQGDSAMYLCASSLADTFYSNQPQHFGDGTRLSIL.

The chain combines TRBV7-8 with TRBJ2-7, with D maybe TRBD2 (6 bases). Germline V gene sequence: CDR1 SGHVS, CDR2 FQNEAQ. V lost 0 bases to trimming and J lost 4 bases, with 10 bases between them. The CDR3 length is 14 residues. The CDR3 protein is CASSLAGTRYEQYF. Here the CDR3 DNA reads TGTGCCAGCAGCTTAGCGGGGACTCGATACGAGCAGTACTTC.

The chain uses TRBV5-1 and TRBJ2-7, with D hard to call. The CDR3 runs 13 residues. The V gene's germline CDR1 is SGHRS and CDR2 YFSETQ. Trimming removed 2 bases at V and 2 bases at J, with 8 bases between. The CDR3 region has the DNA TGCGCCAGCAGCTTTCTTACTGCCTACGAGCAGTACTTC. It specifies CASSFLTAYEQYF.

The CDR3 here is CAWSGYILAGEHGQETQYF. The CDR3 DNA follows: TGTGCCTGGAGTGGCTATATACTAGCGGGAGAGCATGGTCAGGAGACCCAGTACTTC. The gene calls are TRBV30 and TRBJ2-5; 11 bases line up with TRBD2. CDR1 GTSNPN and CDR2 SVGIG come from the germline V gene (reference sequence). The CDR3 runs to 19 residues. Losses at the gene ends were 1 base for V and 5 bases for J; bases not matched to a gene: 18.

This chain uses TRBV5-6 with TRBJ2-7; D remains ambiguous. Germline V CDR1 and CDR2: SGHDT, YYEEEE. This CDR3 is 13 amino acids long. The germline V and J ends were trimmed by 0 bases and 1 base, with 5 bases remaining between them. The CDR3 sequence is CASSLDTSYEQYF. For the CDR3, the DNA is TGTGCCAGCAGCTTGGACACGTCCTACGAGCAGTACTTC.